This T cell receptor (beta chain) was captured in a study of OX40 agonist ivuxolimab in advanced cancers. For the wider study: The costimulatory receptor OX40 (CD134) was targeted by ivuxolimab, a fully human IgG2 agonistic monoclonal antibody. Partial responses occurred in three dose-escalation patients, of whom one had hepatocellular carcinoma and two had cutaneous melanoma. Intravenous ivuxolimab was administered to patients every 2 weeks at six dose levels: 0.01, 0.1, 0.3, 1.5, 3 and 10 mg/kg. Of the roughly 52 patients in dose escalation, about 20 had hepatocellular carcinoma, about 15 had melanoma, 9 had renal cell carcinoma and 9 had head and neck cancer. Patients were allowed to have had prior anti-PD-1, anti-PD-L1 or anti-CTLA-4 therapy, and approximately 40% of the dose-escalation patients had been treated with checkpoint inhibitors. The monotherapy dose-escalation portion (N of about 49 patients) of the phase I ivuxolimab trial is reported in the paper. A male proportion of almost 85% and a mean age of approximately 61 years, ranging from about 23 to 90, were recorded for the dose-escalation cohort. The point of sequencing TCRbeta in the periphery was to test whether ivuxolimab changed TCR sequence diversity and drove clonal T-cell expansion. Broad study findings and their caveats: On average, CD8+ T cells showed more expanded clones than CD4+ T cells after ivuxolimab. The antigen specificity of the clonally expanded peripheral T cells was not determined. In the 0.1-3.0 mg/kg groups, partial responders had among the lowest normalized peripheral clonal expansion, particularly in CD8+ T cells. Low levels of normalized T-cell clonal expansion were also seen in some nonresponding patients. Clonal expansion of both CD4+ and CD8+ blood T cells was observed from baseline to week 6 at doses 0.1 to 3.0 mg/kg.

The trial excluded patients who had a history of autoimmune disease or who were on systemic immunosuppression. Peripheral blood for TCR sequencing was drawn from every dose cohort at baseline, at cycle 4 day 1 and at cycle 7 day 1. The samples were taken from a phase I, first-in-human, multicenter, open-label dose-escalation trial of ivuxolimab. Adults with locally advanced or metastatic head and neck squamous cell, hepatocellular, melanoma or renal cell carcinoma were enrolled in the trial. Before TCR sequencing, CD4+ T cells and CD8+ T cells were sorted from peripheral blood as separate populations. Genomic DNA was isolated from the sorted cells so that the TCRbeta CDR3 region could be sequenced. TCRbeta CDR3 regions were sequenced using the immunoSEQ Assay. This is the immuneACCESS table as TCRdb keeps it, with only in-frame sequences that have V and J called. A part of the clones is gone; compared with another copy, unresolved V genes explain less than half, and the rest is unexplained. Present in this sample are some 75,000 clones, about 85% of which were seen just once. Around 2.9% of the sample is held by the ten biggest clonotypes.

Concerning this clone: No antigen is known for it. One base away there is no much larger clone; base qualities are not given.

Looking up the germline V gene (reference sequence) yields CDR1 SGHNT and CDR2 YYREEE. From the cysteine up to the phenylalanine, the CDR3 has a length of 14 residues. Only the CDR3 portion is preserved as DNA: 42 bases, with reading frame beginning at the first base. V is pared back by 2 bases and J by 5 bases, with 10 bases lying between the germline termini. The clonotype comes from an adult with an advanced solid tumor such as melanoma, head and neck, liver or kidney cancer. The sequencing here drew on CD4+ or CD8+ T cells sorted from blood, taken in a trial of the OX40 agonist ivuxolimab. Here the chain combines TRBV5-4 and TRBJ2-2; no D gene call is confident. The CDR3 in this case is CASSLALRTGELFF. The nucleotide sequence reads TGTGCCAGCAGCTTAGCCCTAAGGACCGGGGAGCTGTTTTTT.